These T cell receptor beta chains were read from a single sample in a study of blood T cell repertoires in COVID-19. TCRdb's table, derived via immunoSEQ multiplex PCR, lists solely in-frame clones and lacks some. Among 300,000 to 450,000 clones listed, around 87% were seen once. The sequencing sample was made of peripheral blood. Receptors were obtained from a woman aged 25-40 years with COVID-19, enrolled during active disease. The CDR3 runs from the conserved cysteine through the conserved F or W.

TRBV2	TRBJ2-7	CASSSTTGYEQYF
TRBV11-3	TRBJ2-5	CASSLGPAPGRETQYF
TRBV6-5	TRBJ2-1	CASSRGSYNEQFF
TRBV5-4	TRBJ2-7	CASSPGQGAYEQYF
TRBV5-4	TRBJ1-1	CASSLGRGLEDEAFF
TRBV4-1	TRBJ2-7	CASSQEGTSSYEQYF
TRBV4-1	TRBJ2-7	CASRPLAERGYEQYF
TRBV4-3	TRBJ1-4	CASSQDRAGEGEKLFF
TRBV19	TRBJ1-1	CASSIMSRANTEAFF
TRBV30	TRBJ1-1	CAWSPGGTEAFF
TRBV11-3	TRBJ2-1	CASSLIAGGEQFF
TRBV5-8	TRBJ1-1	CASSLGPGRTEAFF
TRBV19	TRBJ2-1	CASSKIDAAGHEQFF
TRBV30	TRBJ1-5	CAWSPGGGPQHF
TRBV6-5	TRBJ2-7	CASMGFAGGGEQYF
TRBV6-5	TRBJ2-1	CASSYSVDYTNNEQFF
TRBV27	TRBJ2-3	CASSLLEADTQYF
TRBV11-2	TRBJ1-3	CASSLVEGTVSGNTIYF
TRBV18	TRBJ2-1	CASSPPGLAGGNEQFF
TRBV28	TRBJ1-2	CASSAAGQGNYGYTF
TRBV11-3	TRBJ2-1	CASSANYRASSYNEQFF
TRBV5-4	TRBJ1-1	CASSLEGRVRGNTEAFF
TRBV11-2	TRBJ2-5	CASSSPIAGVAQETQYF
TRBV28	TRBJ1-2	CASSFSLSPIYGYTF
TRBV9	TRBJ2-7	CASSSMTSSDEQYF
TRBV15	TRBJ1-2	CATSRDLGGNYGYTF
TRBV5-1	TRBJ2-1	CASSLVASGTNYNEQFF
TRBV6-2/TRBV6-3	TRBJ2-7	CASSLSTSGSSYEQYF
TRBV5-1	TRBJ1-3	CASSLRGNPNTIYF
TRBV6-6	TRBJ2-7	CASKGRVDSYEQYF
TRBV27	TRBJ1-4	CASSSRGRGEKLFF
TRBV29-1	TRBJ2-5	CSALAGDQETQYF
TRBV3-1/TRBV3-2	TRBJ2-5	CASSQWAQGRETQYF
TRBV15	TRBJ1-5	CATSRVRGEWSNQPQHF
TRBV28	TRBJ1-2	CASSLTANYGYTF
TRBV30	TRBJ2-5	CAWSSFGAIQETQYF
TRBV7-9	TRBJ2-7	CASSSSGPYEQYF
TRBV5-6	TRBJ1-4	CASSSWTPSTNEKLFF
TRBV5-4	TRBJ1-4	CASSLTPDRMEKLFF
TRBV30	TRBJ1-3	CAWSSAGRGTGNTIYF
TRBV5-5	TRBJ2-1	CASSRQGAELRNEQFF
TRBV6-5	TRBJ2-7	CASSRLAGGAYVQYF
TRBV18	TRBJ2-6	CASSPLPGQSLTLSGANVLTF
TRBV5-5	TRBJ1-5	CASSLFVDRGIGSNQPQHF
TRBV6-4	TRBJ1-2	CASSRTGDTYGYTF
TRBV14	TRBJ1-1	CASSQVGQLSEAFF
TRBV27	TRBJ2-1	CASSLSLLAGGGNEQFF
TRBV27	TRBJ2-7	CASSLLGGNYEQYF
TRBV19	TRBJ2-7	CASSISRLAGLYEQYF
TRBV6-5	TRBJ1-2	CASIQSGGTYGYTF
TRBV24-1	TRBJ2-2	CATSDLLADTGELFF
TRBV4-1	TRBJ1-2	CASSSPGQGHGYTF
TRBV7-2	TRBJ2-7	CASSPHPDFYEQYF
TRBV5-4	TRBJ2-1	CASSLDRGSHNEQFF
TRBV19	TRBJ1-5	CASSPQGAGQPQHF